These T cell receptor beta chains were read from a single sample in a study of blood T cells in healthy people across ages. TCRdb itself ran the 5' RACE reads through MiXCR, one entry per CDR3 protein. The sample carries about 1,500,000 distinct CDR3 sequences, approximately 28% recorded once. Source material: blood. These receptor sequences come from a woman aged 30 to 39 in good health. The CDR3 runs from the conserved cysteine through the conserved F or W. The order of the fields is J gene, D gene, V gene, clone size, CDR3 DNA, CDR3 protein. D genes are given only for firm matches. Only part of the rows carry a size: once, few, many, or a class if the clone is expanded.

TRBJ1-2	.	TRBV19	.	TGTGCCAGTAGTCACCGGGACCTTCAGGGCTACACCTTC	CASSHRDLQGYTF
TRBJ2-7	TRBD2	TRBV10-2	few	TGCGCCAGCACCGCTGGGGGGCTCGGACTAGCGGGAGATTGGCACGAGCAGTACTTC	CASTAGGLGLAGDWHEQYF
TRBJ2-7	.	TRBV4-1	many	TGCGCCAGCAGCCCGGAAGCCAGTTACGAGCAGTACTTC	CASSPEASYEQYF
TRBJ2-1	.	TRBV5-1	many	TGCGCCAGCAGCTTGCCGGGGTCTGATGAGCAGTTCTTC	CASSLPGSDEQFF
TRBJ2-5	TRBD1	TRBV20-1	few	TGCAGTGCCGTACAGGGGGTTAGAGAGACCCAGTACTTC	CSAVQGVRETQYF
TRBJ2-3	TRBD1	TRBV10-3	few	TGTGCCATCAGTGGGGACAGGGGGCTAGATACGCAGTATTTT	CAISGDRGLDTQYF
TRBJ2-7	TRBD2	TRBV7-2	many	TGTGCCAGCAGCGCCGGGACTAGCGCCTACGAGCAGTACTTC	CASSAGTSAYEQYF
TRBJ2-3	.	TRBV29-1	many	TGCAGCGTTGAGGGACGTCTGGCCGAATTAGCTCCAGATACGCAGTATTTT	CSVEGRLAELAPDTQYF
TRBJ2-5	.	TRBV5-1	.	TGCGCCAGCAGCGGCGTGAAGACCCAGTACTTC	CASSGVKTQYF
TRBJ1-2	.	TRBV5-1	.	TGCGCCAGCAGAGCGGCAGGAGCTAACTATGGCTACACCTTC	CASRAAGANYGYTF
TRBJ2-7	.	TRBV7-2	few	TGTGCCAGCAGCTTCGCTAGCGAGGCAAGCTCCTACAATGAGCAGTACTTC	CASSFASEASSYNEQYF
TRBJ2-7	TRBD2	TRBV10-3	many	TGTGCCACCGATAGCGGGGGGGTTTCCGAGCAGTACTTC	CATDSGGVSEQYF
TRBJ2-5	TRBD2	TRBV6-5	.	TGTGCCAGCAGTTACTCGACCGGGGGGGCTGGAGAGACCCAGTACTTC	CASSYSTGGAGETQYF
TRBJ2-6	.	TRBV5-1	few	TGCGCCAGCAGAATGACAGTGGCCTCTGGGGCCAACGTCCTGACTTTC	CASRMTVASGANVLTF
TRBJ2-2	.	TRBV3-1	.	TGTGCCAGCCGAGAGCGGGCCCCGAACACCGGGGAGCTGTTTTTT	CASRERAPNTGELFF
TRBJ1-1	.	TRBV6-1	.	TGTGCCAGCAGTGAACAATCCGGGGGGAACACTGAAGCTTTCTTT	CASSEQSGGNTEAFF
TRBJ2-5	TRBD2	TRBV28	few	TGTGCCAGCGGACAAGAGCGGGGGGGCCGAGAGACCCAGTACTTC	CASGQERGGRETQYF
TRBJ2-7	TRBD1	TRBV18	few	TGTGCCAGCTCACCGTCGAGACAGGGGGCTAACGAGCAGTACTTC	CASSPSRQGANEQYF
TRBJ1-4	.	TRBV20-1	many	TGCAGTGCTAGCCCCAGGGGACTAGTTTTGGACGAAAAACTGTTTTTT	CSASPRGLVLDEKLFF
TRBJ2-1	.	TRBV27	.	TGTGCCAGCAGTGGGTCGACGGTGGGGGACAATGAGCAGTTCTTC	CASSGSTVGDNEQFF
TRBJ1-1	.	TRBV11-2	.	TGTGCCAGCAGCCCCCCTTCGACTGCCCCGACTGAAGCTTTCTTT	CASSPPSTAPTEAFF
TRBJ2-7	.	TRBV7-2	many	TGTGCCAGCAGCTTAATGGCAGGGCAAGGCTACGAGCAGTACTTC	CASSLMAGQGYEQYF
TRBJ2-5	TRBD2	TRBV28	.	TGTGCCAGCAGTTTCCCGGGACTAGCGGCCCAAGAGACCCAGTACTTC	CASSFPGLAAQETQYF
TRBJ2-1	.	TRBV10-3	many	TGTGCCATCAGTGTGGTGGGGAACTCCTACAATGAGCAGTTCTTC	CAISVVGNSYNEQFF
TRBJ2-3	TRBD2	TRBV7-2	.	TGTGCCAGCAGCTACTATGGCGGGAGGGGCACAGATACGCAGTATTTT	CASSYYGGRGTDTQYF
TRBJ2-5	.	TRBV4-1	few	TGCGCCAGCAGCCAAGATAGGCCCCAAAAAAGGCTGGAGACCCAGTACTTC	CASSQDRPQKRLETQYF
TRBJ2-7	TRBD1	TRBV7-2	many	TGTGCCAGCAGTCCAGGGGGCGGGTGGTCCTACGAGCAGTACTTC	CASSPGGGWSYEQYF
TRBJ2-1	.	TRBV10-3	few	TGTGCCATCAGTGAGTCGAATCAGCAATTGGTAGGACGATACAATGAGCAGTTCTTC	CAISESNQQLVGRYNEQFF
TRBJ2-7	TRBD1	TRBV29-1	.	TGCAGCGTTGACCCGGGGACAGGGTACGAGCAGTACTTC	CSVDPGTGYEQYF
TRBJ2-4	TRBD2	TRBV27	.	TGTGCCAGCAGACAACAAAGAGCGGGAGTGGCGTATGAGCAGTACTTC	CASRQQRAGVAYEQYF
TRBJ2-3	TRBD2	TRBV7-8	once	TGTGCCAGCAGCTTAGTAGCGGGAGGGCGGGATACGCAGTATTTT	CASSLVAGGRDTQYF
TRBJ1-2	.	TRBV7-9	few	TGTGCCAGCAGCTTTCTGACGGACGACTATGGCCACACCTTC	CASSFLTDDYGHTF
TRBJ2-7	TRBD2	TRBV2	once	TGTGCCAGCAAGGCCGGGACTAGCGGATACGAGCAGTACTTC	CASKAGTSGYEQYF
TRBJ1-5	TRBD1	TRBV29-1	few	TGCAGCGAACCGGGACAGGCAAATCAGCCCCAGCATTTT	CSEPGQANQPQHF
TRBJ2-7	.	TRBV27	few	TGTGCCAGCACCCCGCTGACACCCGTAAGGGCAGGCTCCTACGAGCAGTACTTC	CASTPLTPVRAGSYEQYF
TRBJ2-1	.	TRBV29-1	.	TGCGGCGTTGAAGAGCTCTACAATGAGCAGTTCTTC	CGVEELYNEQFF
TRBJ2-2	.	TRBV20-1	few	TGCAGTGCTATGGGGGCATACGGCTTCACCGGGGAGCTGTTTTTT	CSAMGAYGFTGELFF
TRBJ2-7	.	TRBV18	few	TGTGCCAGCTCACCACCGGTATCGGGACTGCAGTACTTC	CASSPPVSGLQYF
TRBJ2-1	TRBD1	TRBV4-2	few	TGTGCCAGCAGCCAAACACCGGACAGGGGGCGGAATGAGCAGTTCTTC	CASSQTPDRGRNEQFF
TRBJ2-5	.	TRBV14	.	TGTGCCAGCAGCCAGGACTCCCCAGAGACCCAGTACTTC	CASSQDSPETQYF
TRBJ2-6	.	TRBV29-1	many	TGCAGCGTTTCGTGGGGGTCTGGGGCCAACGTCCTGACTTTC	CSVSWGSGANVLTF